This TCR beta chain came from a study of regulatory T cells in long-lasting Graves disease. Study-wide context: The study counted Graves' disease as persistent given over 5 years of antithyroid drugs and positive TSH receptor antibodies. Study outcomes and limitations: Persistent patients had a count of shared public clonotypes (2,741) that exceeded that of new patients (about 870). Repertoires from persistent disease leaned toward TRBV28, TRBJ1-2 and TRBJ2-5.

This clonotype was observed at least ten times. Its antigen is undetermined. Per the germline V gene, CDR1 is SGHAT and CDR2 is FQNNGV. V lost 5 bases and J lost 5, with 9 bases in between. The CDR3 is 12 residues long. The sample's time point: persistent/refractory GD, antithyroid drugs over 5 years with positive TRAb. From PBMCs, RNA was extracted and then used to make the TCR library. Libraries of TCR beta came from iRepertoire HTBI primers plus Arm-PCR of CDR3 regions. Via MiXCR, TCRdb re-called the multiplex PCR reads, giving one row per CDR3 protein. Of 350,000 to 450,000 distinct CDR3 sequences in the sample, less than 30% were seen once.

The chain joins TRBV11-2 to TRBJ2-5; no clear D. The sequences come from peripheral blood mononuclear cells (PBMCs), collected when the disease was refractory, from a patient treated with antithyroid drugs. This sequence was found in a woman aged 40 to 50 with Graves disease. CDR3 nucleotide sequence: TGTGCCAGCAGCCACCTGCGGGAGACCCAGTACTTC. Translated: CASSHLRETQYF.